These 23 T cell receptor beta chains originate from one sample sequenced in a study of blood T cells in healthy people across ages. Using a J-beta primer mix together with a sample-barcoded 5' primer, a second PCR was run for roughly 6 to 12 cycles. TCRdb re-derived calls from the 5' RACE reads in MiXCR, one entry per CDR3 protein. Here the sample spans 1.4 million or so distinct CDR3 sequences, approximately 43% being singletons. Source material: blood. Receptor source: a woman between 18 and 30 years old in good health.

This clonotype was counted only a few times. The V gene is TRBV7-9, the J gene TRBJ2-5; perhaps TRBD2 as D (5 bases). V lost 5 bases, J lost 8 bases, and 18 bases lay in between. The CDR3 has 14 residues. CDR1 and CDR2 (germline): SEHNR, FQNEAQ (reference sequence). The CDR3 spells CASSDSVRLPTQYF. CDR3 sequence (DNA): TGTGCCAGCAGCGATTCCGTGAGACTACCTACCCAGTACTTC.

V and J are TRBV12-3 or TRBV12-4 and TRBJ1-6; a weak D match, TRBD1 (5 bases). Trimming took 6 bases from V and 10 from J, leaving 16 bases between them. This CDR3 is 14 amino acids long. The CDR3 region is CASSPGGGSSPLHF. The CDR3 region has the DNA TGTGCCAGCAGCCCGGGGGGGGGTTCATCACCCCTCCACTTT.

This clonotype was counted only a few times. The CDR3 bases are TGTGCCAGCAGTTTATGGCGCGGACGCTCCTACGAGCAGTACTTC. This sequence encodes CASSLWRGRSYEQYF. This chain uses TRBV27 with TRBJ2-7; D is unresolved. Germline CDR1 is MNHEY and CDR2 is SMNVEV (reference sequence). The V and J ends lost 1 base and 0 bases respectively, with 10 bases between them. This CDR3 region has 15 residues.

In regard to this clonotype: This clone may be a read error of a much larger clone one base away. The chain links TRBV18 to TRBJ2-7, with 7 bases that match TRBD1. In germline, CDR1 is KGHSH, CDR2 LQKENI. The CDR3 is 14 amino acids. The DNA for the CDR3 is TGTGCCGGCTCATCCTCGACAGGGTGGTACGAGCAGTACTTC. Its protein product is CAGSSSTGWYEQYF.

The V call is TRBV7-9, the J call TRBJ2-2; 9 nucleotides match TRBD1. This CDR3 is 15 amino acids long. Trimming removed 2 bases from V and 6 bases from J; junction bases left unmatched: 4. CDR1 is SEHNR, CDR2 FQNEAQ, per germline (reference sequence). The CDR3 DNA follows: TGTGCCAGCAGCTTAACAGGGGGCCTGTCCGGGGAGCTGTTTTTT. It translates to CASSLTGGLSGELFF.

There are a few counts of this clonotype. J is TRBJ1-6 and V is TRBV20-1, with D perhaps TRBD1 (5 bases). Germline loops: CDR1 DFQATT, CDR2 SNEGSKA (reference sequence). The CDR3 consists of 14 residues. V was shortened by 3 bases and J by 9 bases, with 15 bases between the two germline ends. The CDR3: CSASPGIVSSPLHF. The CDR3 DNA sequence: TGCAGTGCTAGTCCAGGGATCGTGAGTTCACCCCTCCACTTT.

The rearrangement joins TRBV6-2 or TRBV6-3 to TRBJ1-1; 7 nucleotides match TRBD1. Looked up from germline, CDR1 is MNHEY and CDR2 is SVGEGT. V gave up 6 bases and J gave up 2 bases; unmatched junction bases: 9. CDR3 size: 15 residues. The CDR3 loop is CASSPRQGSNTEAFF. The CDR3 nucleotides read TGTGCCAGCAGCCCCCGACAGGGCAGCAACACTGAAGCTTTCTTT.

The sample holds a few counts of this clonotype. V is TRBV6-2 or TRBV6-3 and J is TRBJ2-3; the D gene is possibly TRBD2 (5 bases). V was cut by 5 bases and J by 0 bases, with 15 bases left in between. This CDR3 is 16 amino acids long. The germline gives CDR1 MNHEY, CDR2 SVGEGT. CDR3 residues: CASSAPGRGSTDTQYF. In DNA form, the CDR3 reads TGTGCCAGCAGTGCCCCCGGACGGGGAAGCACAGATACGCAGTATTTT.

This clonotype was seen only a few times. This chain links TRBV12-3 or TRBV12-4 with TRBJ2-7; the match to TRBD2 covers 8 bases. The J call is doubtful: the DNA matches TRBJ2-5 better. The CDR3 covers 13 residues. The CDR3 nucleotides read TGTGCCAGCAGTTTGGAGCGGGGGGAGACCCAGTACTTC. This gives the protein CASSLERGETQYF.

CDR3 loop: CASSPGLGGNEQFF. The CDR3 DNA reads TGTGCCAGCAGCCCAGGACTAGGGGGCAATGAGCAGTTCTTC. J is TRBJ2-1 and V is TRBV4-2; TRBD2 is a possible D gene (7 bases). The CDR3 has 14 residues. Germline assignment: CDR1 LGHNA and CDR2 YNFKEQ. The V end lost 4 bases, the J end lost 6 bases, and 13 bases lay between the germline ends.

This CDR3 is CASSYSVTGELFF. CDR3 coding DNA: TGTGCCAGCAGTTACTCAGTCACCGGGGAGCTGTTTTTT. The chain links TRBV6-2 or TRBV6-3 to TRBJ2-2; no clear D. V was trimmed by 0 bases and J by 4 bases, leaving 3 bases between them. Per germline, CDR1 MNHEY and CDR2 SVGEGT. CDR3 length: 13 amino acids.

The chain employs TRBV11-2 and TRBJ2-5; D is undetermined. Trimming pared 1 base from V and 7 bases from J, leaving 16 bases between. This CDR3 contains 15 residues. Germline CDR1 SGHAT, CDR2 FQNNGV. CDR3 protein: CASSLAFTGSGTQYF. CDR3 DNA: TGTGCCAGCAGCTTAGCCTTCACTGGCTCTGGGACCCAGTACTTC.

The table lists this clonotype with a few counts. The CDR3 nucleotides read TGCAGTGCCAATCCCTTATTGGACAGGGCTTACGAGCAGTACTTC. It codes for CSANPLLDRAYEQYF. The V gene is TRBV20-1, the J gene TRBJ2-5; 8 nucleotides line up with TRBD1. The closer fit of TRBJ2-7 to the DNA end suggests the J call may be wrong. The CDR3 extends over 15 amino acids. CDR1 and CDR2 from the germline V gene are DFQATT and SNEGSKA (reference sequence).

This clonotype was counted between two and nine times. The CDR3 here is CASSKTVEHYEQYF. The CDR3 bases are TGTGCCAGCAGCAAAACGGTGGAGCACTACGAGCAGTACTTC. This chain links TRBV21-1 with TRBJ2-5. The DNA matches TRBJ2-7 better at its end, which makes the J call doubtful. TRBV21-1 is a documented pseudogene. The CDR3 contains 14 residues.

This rearrangement joins TRBV6-4 to TRBJ2-2, with D unclear. This CDR3 spans 14 amino acids. V lost 3 bases, J lost 3 bases, and 8 bases lay in between. Germline V lookup: CDR1 MRHNA, CDR2 SNTAGT. CDR3 sequence reads: CASSESLYTGELFF. CDR3 bases: TGTGCCAGCAGTGAAAGCTTATACACCGGGGAGCTGTTTTTT.

This clonotype was seen a single time. The rearrangement joins TRBV2 to TRBJ2-2; D is perhaps TRBD2 (5 bases). The germline V gene has CDR1 SNHLY and CDR2 FYNNEI. The length of the CDR3 is 14 residues. V lost 5 bases to trimming and J lost 6 bases, with 13 bases between them. CDR3 loop: CASSTLVEAGELFF. CDR3 nucleotide sequence: TGTGCCAGCAGTACACTTGTGGAGGCCGGGGAGCTGTTTTTT. Supplemented by reference TRBV2 and TRBJ2-2, the full variable domain reads EPEVTQTPSHQVTQMGQEVILRCVPISNHLYFYWYRQILGQKVEFLVSFYNNEISEKSEIFDDQFSVERPDGSNFTLKIRSTKLEDSAMYFCASSTLVEAGELFFGEGSRLTVL.

The table lists this clonotype with a few counts. The CDR3 DNA follows: TGCGCCAGCAGCCATCCAGGGGGGCCTAATGAAAAACTGTTTTTT. Encoded protein: CASSHPGGPNEKLFF. The chain couples TRBV4-3 to TRBJ1-4, with 7 bases fitting TRBD1. After removal of 3 bases from V and 3 bases from J, the junction contained 4 bases not matched to a gene. Germline V lookup: CDR1 LGHNA, CDR2 YSLEER. This CDR3 comprises 15 residues.

The V and J genes are TRBV18 and TRBJ2-1, with D possibly being TRBD1 or TRBD2 (5 bases each). The CDR3 runs 15 residues. Germline V gene sequence: CDR1 KGHSH, CDR2 LQKENI. Trimming removed 3 bases from V and 4 bases from J, with 13 bases in between. The CDR3 spells CASSPVGDLYNEQFF. Written as DNA, the CDR3 is TGTGCCAGCTCACCTGTGGGGGACCTTTACAATGAGCAGTTCTTC. The full variable domain, with the rest looked up from reference TRBV18 and TRBJ2-1, is NAGVMQNPRHLVRRRGQEARLRCSPMKGHSHVYWYRQLPEEGLKFMVYLQKENIIDESGMPKERFSAEFPKEGPSILRIQQVVRGDSAAYFCASSPVGDLYNEQFFGPGTRLTVL.

This chain links TRBV7-9 with TRBJ2-7; D ambiguous. The germline CDR1 and CDR2 sequences are SEHNR and FQNEAQ (reference sequence). The CDR3 is 12 amino acids. V dropped 9 bases and J dropped 8 bases, with 17 bases sitting between them. CDR3 coding DNA: TGTGCCAGGATGAGAACATTTTACAAGCAGTACTTC. Protein sequence: CARMRTFYKQYF.

This clonotype was found a few times. V and J are TRBV18 and TRBJ2-1, with D perhaps assigned TRBD1 or TRBD2 (5 bases each). This CDR3 is built from 15 residues. CDR1 KGHSH and CDR2 LQKENI come from the germline V gene. The V and J ends lost 4 bases and 4 bases respectively, with 14 bases between them. The DNA of the CDR3 is TGTGCCAGCTCACGAGGGACGGGCTTTTACAATGAGCAGTTCTTC. Amino acid sequence: CASSRGTGFYNEQFF. Full variable domain (rest looked up from reference TRBV18 and TRBJ2-1): NAGVMQNPRHLVRRRGQEARLRCSPMKGHSHVYWYRQLPEEGLKFMVYLQKENIIDESGMPKERFSAEFPKEGPSILRIQQVVRGDSAAYFCASSRGTGFYNEQFFGPGTRLTVL.

This sequence joins TRBV27 and TRBJ2-1; 7 nucleotides align to TRBD2. Germline V gene sequence: CDR1 MNHEY, CDR2 SMNVEV (reference sequence). V was clipped by 5 bases and J by 5 bases; unmatched bases: 6. The CDR3 loop spans 14 amino acids. Here the CDR3 reads CASSGGGFHNEQFF. The DNA of the CDR3 is TGTGCCAGCAGTGGGGGAGGGTTCCACAATGAGCAGTTCTTC.

Here the CDR3 reads CASSVYAGAYLTDTQYF. The CDR3 DNA reads TGTGCCAGCAGCGTGTACGCGGGGGCCTACCTCACAGATACGCAGTATTTT. V and J are TRBV9 and TRBJ2-3; perhaps TRBD2 as D (7 bases). The CDR3 has 17 residues. Between the trimmed V and J ends, which lost 2 bases and 2 bases, there was a span of 18 bases. Germline loops: CDR1 SGDLS, CDR2 YYNGEE.

The rearrangement links TRBV13 to TRBJ2-7; 7 nucleotides agree with TRBD1. This CDR3 is 12 amino acids long. Looked up from germline, CDR1 is PRHDT and CDR2 is FYEKMQ (reference sequence). After removal of 5 bases from V and 8 bases from J, the junction contained 6 bases not matched to a gene. This chain's CDR3 is CASSGDRDKQYF. CDR3 bases: TGTGCCAGCAGCGGAGACAGGGATAAGCAGTACTTC. Filled out from reference TRBV13 and TRBJ2-7, the complete variable domain reads AAGVIQSPRHLIKEKRETATLKCYPIPRHDTVYWYQQGPGQDPQFLISFYEKMQSDKGSIPDRFSAQQFSDYHSELNMSSLELGDSALYFCASSGDRDKQYFGPGTRLTVT.